Below are 6 T cell receptor beta chains sequenced from a single sample in a study of shared clonotypes between healthy human individuals. TCRdb's copy holds only in-frame clones and misses some; the assay was immunoSEQ multiplex PCR. This table has hundreds of thousands of clones, around three quarters appearing once. Sequenced sample: memory CD4+ T cells sorted from blood. Described subset: CD45RA-negative fraction. These receptors all come from a woman aged 25 to 45 in good health.

This clone was detected a few times. The chain couples TRBV5-1 to TRBJ2-1; D is undetermined. Germline assignment: CDR1 SGHRS and CDR2 YFSETQ. V was trimmed by 5 bases and J by 3 bases, leaving 15 bases between them. This CDR3 contains 15 residues. The CDR3 reads CASSLKDGHYNEQFF. In DNA form, the CDR3 reads TGCGCCAGCAGTTTAAAGGACGGGCACTACAATGAGCAGTTCTTC. Full variable domain (outside the CDR3, taken from reference TRBV5-1 and TRBJ2-1): KAGVTQTPRYLIKTRGQQVTLSCSPISGHRSVSWYQQTPGQGLQFLFEYFSETQRNKGNFPGRFSGRQFSNSRSEMNVSTLELGDSALYLCASSLKDGHYNEQFFGPGTRLTVL.

The chain is built from TRBV6-1 and TRBJ1-2; possible D gene TRBD1, 5 bases. The germline V gene encodes CDR1 MNHNS and CDR2 SASEGT. The V gene lost 6 bases and the J gene lost 8 bases, with 16 bases spanning the gap. The CDR3 sequence is 13 residues long. CDR3 bases: TGTGCCAGCAGCGAGAGAAGGGGCACCGGCTACACCTTC. Residues: CASSERRGTGYTF.

The chain joins TRBV28 to TRBJ1-5, with D unclear. CDR1 MDHEN and CDR2 SYDVKM come from the germline V gene. The CDR3 has 14 amino acids. Trimming took 3 bases from V and 7 from J, leaving 13 bases between them. CDR3 amino acids: CASSFPGNTQPQHF. The CDR3, as DNA: TGTGCCAGCAGTTTCCCGGGTAACACGCAGCCCCAGCATTTT.

This chain links TRBV6-6 with TRBJ2-2; D is perhaps TRBD2 (5 bases). Germline V gene sequence: CDR1 MNHNY, CDR2 SVGAGI (reference sequence). This CDR3 has 13 amino acids. The V and J ends lost 3 bases and 4 bases respectively, with 6 bases between them. For the CDR3, the DNA is TGTGCCAGCAGTTATGCGGGCACCGGGGAGCTGTTTTTT. This codes for CASSYAGTGELFF.

The CDR3 DNA reads TGTGCCAGCAGTGGCCGACAGGGGGCTATTGAGACCCAGTACTTC. This sequence encodes CASSGRQGAIETQYF. The V call is TRBV27, the J call TRBJ2-5, with 10 bases lining up with TRBD1. Germline values: CDR1 MNHEY, CDR2 SMNVEV (reference sequence). This CDR3 comprises 15 residues. V dropped 5 bases and J dropped 5; count of bases not matched to a gene: 8.

There are a few counts of this clone. The chain is built from TRBV10-3 and TRBJ2-1; D is tentatively TRBD1 or TRBD2 (6 bases each). The V end lost 8 bases, the J end lost 5 bases, and 16 bases lay between the germline ends. The CDR3 sequence is 14 residues long. CDR1 is ENHRY and CDR2 is SYGVKD in the germline V gene. CDR3 residues: CAIGSERGDNEQFF. Written as DNA, the CDR3 is TGTGCCATCGGGTCCGAGAGGGGGGACAATGAGCAGTTCTTC.